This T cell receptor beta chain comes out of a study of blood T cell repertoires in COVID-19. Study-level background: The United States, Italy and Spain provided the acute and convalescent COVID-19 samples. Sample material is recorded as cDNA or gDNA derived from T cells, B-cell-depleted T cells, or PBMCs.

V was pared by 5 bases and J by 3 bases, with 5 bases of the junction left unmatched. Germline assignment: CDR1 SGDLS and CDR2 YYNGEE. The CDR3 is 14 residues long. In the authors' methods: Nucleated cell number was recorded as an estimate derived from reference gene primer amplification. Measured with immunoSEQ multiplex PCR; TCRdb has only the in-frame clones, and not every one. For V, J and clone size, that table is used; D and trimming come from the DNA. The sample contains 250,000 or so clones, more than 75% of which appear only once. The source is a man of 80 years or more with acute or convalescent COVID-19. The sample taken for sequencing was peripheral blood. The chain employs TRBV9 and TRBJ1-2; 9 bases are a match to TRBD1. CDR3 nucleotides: TGTGCCAGCAGTCGGGACAGGGCGGACTATGGCTACACCTTC. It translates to CASSRDRADYGYTF.